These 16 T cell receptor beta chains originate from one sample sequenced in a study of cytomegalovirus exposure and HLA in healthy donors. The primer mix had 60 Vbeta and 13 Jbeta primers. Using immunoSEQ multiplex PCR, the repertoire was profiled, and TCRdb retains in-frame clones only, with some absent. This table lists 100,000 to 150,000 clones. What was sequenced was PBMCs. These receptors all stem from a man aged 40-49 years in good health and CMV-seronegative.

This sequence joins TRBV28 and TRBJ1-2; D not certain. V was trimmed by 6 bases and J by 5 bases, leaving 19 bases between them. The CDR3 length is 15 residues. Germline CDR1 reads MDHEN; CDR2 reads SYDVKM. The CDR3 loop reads CASSRTGNLGYGYTF. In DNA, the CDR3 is TGTGCCAGCAGCCGGACTGGGAACCTGGGGTATGGCTACACCTTC.

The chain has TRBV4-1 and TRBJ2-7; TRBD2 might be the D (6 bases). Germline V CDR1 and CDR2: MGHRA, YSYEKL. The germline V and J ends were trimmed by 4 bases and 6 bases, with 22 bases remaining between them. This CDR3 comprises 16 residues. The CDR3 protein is CASSPALMASVGEQYF. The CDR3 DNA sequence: TGCGCCAGCAGCCCCGCTCTCATGGCTAGCGTCGGCGAGCAGTACTTC.

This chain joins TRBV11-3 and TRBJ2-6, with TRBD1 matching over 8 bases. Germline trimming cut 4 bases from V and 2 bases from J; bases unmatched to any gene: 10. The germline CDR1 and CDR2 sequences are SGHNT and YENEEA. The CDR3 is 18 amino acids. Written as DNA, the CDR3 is TGTGCCAGCAGCTATACCCTGGCAGGGGGCGCTGGGGCCAACGTCCTGACTTTC. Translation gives CASSYTLAGGAGANVLTF.

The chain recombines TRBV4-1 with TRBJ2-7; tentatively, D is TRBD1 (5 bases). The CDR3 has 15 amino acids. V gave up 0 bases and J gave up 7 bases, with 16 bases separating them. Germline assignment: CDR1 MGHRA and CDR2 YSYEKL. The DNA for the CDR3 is TGCGCCAGCAGCCAAGAAGGCAGGGAATCTTGGGAGCAGTACTTC. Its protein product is CASSQEGRESWEQYF.

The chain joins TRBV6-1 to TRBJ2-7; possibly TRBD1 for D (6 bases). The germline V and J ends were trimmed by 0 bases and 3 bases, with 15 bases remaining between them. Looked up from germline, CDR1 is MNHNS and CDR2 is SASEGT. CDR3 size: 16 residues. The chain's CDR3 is CASSEAQGRWNYEQYF. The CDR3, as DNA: TGTGCCAGCAGTGAAGCGCAGGGGCGGTGGAACTACGAGCAGTACTTC.

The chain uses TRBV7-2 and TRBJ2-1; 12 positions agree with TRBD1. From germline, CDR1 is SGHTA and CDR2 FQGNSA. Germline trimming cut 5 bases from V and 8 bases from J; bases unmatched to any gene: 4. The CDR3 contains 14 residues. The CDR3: CASSRGQGAYEQFF. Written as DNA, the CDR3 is TGTGCCAGCAGCAGGGGACAGGGGGCTTATGAGCAGTTCTTC.

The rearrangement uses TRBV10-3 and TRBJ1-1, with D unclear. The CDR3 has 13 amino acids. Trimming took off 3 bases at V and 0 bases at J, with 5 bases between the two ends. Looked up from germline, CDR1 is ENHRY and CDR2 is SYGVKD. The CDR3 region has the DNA TGTGCCATCAGTGACGGTGTGAACACTGAAGCTTTCTTT. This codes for CAISDGVNTEAFF.

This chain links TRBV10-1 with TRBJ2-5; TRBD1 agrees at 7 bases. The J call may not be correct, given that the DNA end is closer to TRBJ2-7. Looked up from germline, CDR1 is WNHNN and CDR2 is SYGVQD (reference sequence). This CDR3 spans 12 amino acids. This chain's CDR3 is CASSDRAYEQYF. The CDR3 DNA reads TGCGCCAGTAGCGACAGGGCTTACGAGCAGTACTTC.

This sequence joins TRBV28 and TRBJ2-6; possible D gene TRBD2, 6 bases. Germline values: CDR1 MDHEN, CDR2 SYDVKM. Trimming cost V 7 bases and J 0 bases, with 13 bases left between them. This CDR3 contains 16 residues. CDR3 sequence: CASIPRDFSGANVLTF. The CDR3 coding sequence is TGTGCCAGCATTCCTAGGGACTTCTCTGGGGCCAACGTCCTGACTTTC.

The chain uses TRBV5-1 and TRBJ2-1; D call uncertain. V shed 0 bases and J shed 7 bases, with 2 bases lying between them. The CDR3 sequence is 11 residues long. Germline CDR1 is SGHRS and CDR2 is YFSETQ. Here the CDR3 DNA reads TGCGCCAGCAGCTTGGCGAATGAGCAGTTCTTC. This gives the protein CASSLANEQFF.

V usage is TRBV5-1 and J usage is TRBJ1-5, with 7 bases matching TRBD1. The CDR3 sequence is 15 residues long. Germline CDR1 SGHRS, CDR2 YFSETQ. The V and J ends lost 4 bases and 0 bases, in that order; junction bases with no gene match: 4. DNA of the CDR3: TGCGCCAGCAGCCAGACAGGGAATAGCAATCAGCCCCAGCATTTT. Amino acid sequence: CASSQTGNSNQPQHF. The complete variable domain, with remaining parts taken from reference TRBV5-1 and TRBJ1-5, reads KAGVTQTPRYLIKTRGQQVTLSCSPISGHRSVSWYQQTPGQGLQFLFEYFSETQRNKGNFPGRFSGRQFSNSRSEMNVSTLELGDSALYLCASSQTGNSNQPQHFGDGTRLSIL.

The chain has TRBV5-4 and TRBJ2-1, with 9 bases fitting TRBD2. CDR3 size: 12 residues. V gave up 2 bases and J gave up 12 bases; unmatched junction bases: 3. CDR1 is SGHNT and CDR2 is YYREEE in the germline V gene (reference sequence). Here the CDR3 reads CASSFSGSMQFF. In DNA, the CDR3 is TGTGCCAGCAGCTTTAGCGGGAGCATGCAGTTCTTC.

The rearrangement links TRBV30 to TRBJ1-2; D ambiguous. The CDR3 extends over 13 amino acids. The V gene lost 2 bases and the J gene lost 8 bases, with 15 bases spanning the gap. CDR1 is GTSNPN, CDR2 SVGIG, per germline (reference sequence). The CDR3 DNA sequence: TGTGCCTGGAGTTCGGGGAACGCGGGGGGCTACACCTTC. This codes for CAWSSGNAGGYTF.

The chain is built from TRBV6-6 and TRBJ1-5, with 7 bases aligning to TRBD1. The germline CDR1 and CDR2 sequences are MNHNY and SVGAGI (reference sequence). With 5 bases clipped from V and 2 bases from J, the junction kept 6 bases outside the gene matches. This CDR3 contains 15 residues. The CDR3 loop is CASSLGGAGNQPQHF. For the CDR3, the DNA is TGTGCCAGCAGTCTAGGGGGCGCCGGCAATCAGCCCCAGCATTTT.

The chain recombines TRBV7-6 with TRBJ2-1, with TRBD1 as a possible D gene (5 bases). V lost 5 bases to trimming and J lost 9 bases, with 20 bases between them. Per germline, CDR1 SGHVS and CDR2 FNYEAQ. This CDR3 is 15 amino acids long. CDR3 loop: CASSPMNYADSEQFF. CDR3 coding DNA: TGTGCCAGCAGCCCCATGAACTATGCCGACAGTGAGCAGTTCTTC. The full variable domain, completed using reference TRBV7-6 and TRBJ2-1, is GAGVSQSPRYKVTKRGQDVALRCDPISGHVSLYWYRQALGQGPEFLTYFNYEAQQDKSGLPNDRFSAERPEGSISTLTIQRTEQRDSAMYRCASSPMNYADSEQFFGPGTRLTVL.

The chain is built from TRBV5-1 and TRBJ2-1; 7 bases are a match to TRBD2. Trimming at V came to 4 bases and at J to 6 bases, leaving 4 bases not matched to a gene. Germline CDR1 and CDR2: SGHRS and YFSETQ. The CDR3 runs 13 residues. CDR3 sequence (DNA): TGCGCCAGCAGCCCAGCGGGGCTCAATGAGCAGTTCTTC. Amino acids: CASSPAGLNEQFF.